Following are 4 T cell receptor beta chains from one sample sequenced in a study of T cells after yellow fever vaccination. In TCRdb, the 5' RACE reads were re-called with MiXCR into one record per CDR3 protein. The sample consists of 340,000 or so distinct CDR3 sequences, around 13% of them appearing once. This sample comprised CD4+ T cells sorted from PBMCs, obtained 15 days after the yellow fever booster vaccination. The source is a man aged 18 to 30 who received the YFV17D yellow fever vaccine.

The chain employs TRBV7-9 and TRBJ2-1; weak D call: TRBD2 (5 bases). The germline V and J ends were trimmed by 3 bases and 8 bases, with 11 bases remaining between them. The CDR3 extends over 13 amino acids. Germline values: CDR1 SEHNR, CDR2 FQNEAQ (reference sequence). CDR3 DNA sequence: TGTGCCAGCAGCTTTGTTTCGGGGTATGAGCAGTTCTTC. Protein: CASSFVSGYEQFF.

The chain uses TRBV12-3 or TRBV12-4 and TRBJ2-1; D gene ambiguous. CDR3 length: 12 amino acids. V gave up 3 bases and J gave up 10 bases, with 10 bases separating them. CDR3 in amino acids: CASSFSVNEQFF. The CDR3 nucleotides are TGTGCCAGCAGTTTTTCTGTTAACGAGCAGTTCTTC.

The CDR3 coding sequence is TGCGCCAGCAGCTTCGTGGCGAACACTGAAGCTTTCTTT. This codes for CASSFVANTEAFF. The V call is TRBV5-1, the J call TRBJ1-1, with D unclear. This CDR3 region has 13 residues. Trimming removed 2 bases at V and 1 base at J, with 6 bases between. From germline, CDR1 is SGHRS and CDR2 YFSETQ.

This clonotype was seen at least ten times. CDR3: CASSIGINRGTEAFF. The CDR3 bases are TGTGCCAGTAGTATCGGCATTAACCGGGGAACTGAAGCTTTCTTT. The chain couples TRBV19 to TRBJ1-1, with no clear D. Germline values: CDR1 LNHDA, CDR2 SQIVND (reference sequence). The germline V and J ends were trimmed by 3 bases and 5 bases, with 16 bases remaining between them. The CDR3 loop spans 15 amino acids.